This T cell receptor beta chain was observed in a study of a mutant IDH1 vaccine in newly diagnosed glioma. In the study overall: Patients got radiotherapy, temozolomide, or both beforehand, and most got both.

Method: immunoSEQ multiplex PCR; TCRdb's copy keeps in-frame clones and lacks some. The sample shows about 12,000 clones, around 80% of them seen only once. To note about this clone: Its antigen is still unknown.

The time point here: week 47, end of study. Vaccination comprised doses that each held 300 ug of mutant IDH1 20-mer peptide, plus topical imiquimod. Study observations and caveats: Changes in top peripheral clonotypes did not appear linked to pseudoprogression.

The CDR3 extends over 12 amino acids. V was clipped by 2 bases and J by 11 bases, with 10 bases between them. CDR1 and CDR2 from the germline V gene are MNHEY and SVGAGI. The receptor comes from a woman aged 40 to 55 with glioma. This sequence joins TRBV6-5 and TRBJ2-4, with D possibly being TRBD1 (6 bases). This sample comprised PBMCs, obtained from a glioma patient whose treatment included an IDH1 peptide vaccine. CDR3 sequence: CASSYDRSVQYF. In DNA form, the CDR3 reads TGTGCCAGCAGTTACGACAGGAGCGTTCAGTACTTC.